The next 15 T cell receptor beta chains were all read from a single sample in a study of blood T cell repertoires in COVID-19. Profiled with immunoSEQ multiplex PCR; TCRdb holds only in-frame clones, not every one. The sample records more than 120,000 clones, around nine tenths being singletons. The sequenced sample consisted of peripheral blood. The receptors shown here come from a human donor in a cohort sampled during active COVID-19.

The rearrangement joins TRBV18 to TRBJ1-4; 8 bases are a match to TRBD1. CDR1 KGHSH and CDR2 LQKENI come from the germline V gene. The V gene end was trimmed by 0 bases and the J gene end by 6 bases; junction bases not matched to a gene: 3. CDR3 length: 15 amino acids. The CDR3 DNA reads TGTGCCAGCTCACCACCGCAGGGGGCCGATGAAAAACTGTTTTTT. Protein product: CASSPPQGADEKLFF.

The rearrangement links TRBV5-4 to TRBJ2-2; 9 nucleotides line up with TRBD2. The CDR3 extends over 15 amino acids. J lost 5 bases, V lost 2 bases, and 4 bases had no gene match. Germline V gene sequence: CDR1 SGHNT, CDR2 YYREEE (reference sequence). This CDR3 is CASSLEGLATGELFF. The CDR3 nucleotides are TGTGCCAGCAGCTTAGAGGGACTAGCAACCGGGGAGCTGTTTTTT.

The chain employs TRBV18 and TRBJ2-7; a weak D match, TRBD1 (6 bases). V dropped 3 bases and J dropped 3 bases, with 15 bases sitting between them. CDR3 length: 15 residues. Germline assignment: CDR1 KGHSH and CDR2 LQKENI. The CDR3 coding sequence is TGTGCCAGCTCACCTCTAAATGTACAGGGCTACGAGCAGTACTTC. Protein: CASSPLNVQGYEQYF.

V gene TRBV5-1 combines with J gene TRBJ1-1, with D tentatively TRBD1 (6 bases). CDR1 is SGHRS, CDR2 YFSETQ, per germline. V gave up 3 bases and J gave up 1 base, with 10 bases separating them. This CDR3 is 14 amino acids long. CDR3 loop: CASSWGGQNTEAFF. The CDR3 DNA is TGCGCCAGCAGCTGGGGGGGGCAGAACACTGAAGCTTTCTTT.

The CDR3 here is CASSGGGGHIFYEQYF. The CDR3 DNA sequence: TGCGCCAGCTCGGGCGGCGGGGGCCACATTTTCTACGAGCAGTACTTC. The chain employs TRBV5-1 and TRBJ2-7; weak D call: TRBD2 (7 bases). V was shortened by 7 bases and J by 3 bases, with 23 bases between the two germline ends. The CDR3 sequence is 16 residues long. Germline V lookup: CDR1 SGHRS, CDR2 YFSETQ.

The chain couples TRBV11-2 to TRBJ2-1; 10 bases line up with TRBD2. CDR3 length equals 14 residues. Germline V CDR1 and CDR2: SGHAT, FQNNGV. Trimming cost V 6 bases and J 6 bases; bases outside gene matches: 5. CDR3: CASRPSGGLNEQFF. DNA of the CDR3: TGTGCCAGCAGACCTAGCGGGGGTCTCAATGAGCAGTTCTTC.

The chain employs TRBV10-3 and TRBJ2-3; TRBD2 agrees at 10 bases. CDR3 length: 16 residues. In germline, CDR1 is ENHRY, CDR2 SYGVKD. V was clipped by 2 bases and J by 2 bases; unmatched bases: 4. The CDR3 protein is CAISEGLAGVTDTQYF. CDR3 nucleotides: TGTGCCATCAGTGAGGGGCTAGCGGGGGTCACAGATACGCAGTATTTT.

This clone showed up just once. The chain combines TRBV19 with TRBJ2-5; 9 bases map to TRBD2. This CDR3 comprises 14 residues. Germline V gene data show CDR1 as LNHDA and CDR2 as SQIVND (reference sequence). V lost 6 bases to trimming and J lost 6 bases; unmatched junction nucleotides: 8. The CDR3 DNA sequence: TGTGCCAGTAGCCGAGGGACTAGCTTACAGACCCAGTACTTC. This codes for CASSRGTSLQTQYF. Supplemented by reference TRBV19 and TRBJ2-5, the full variable domain reads DGGITQSPKYLFRKEGQNVTLSCEQNLNHDAMYWYRQDPGQGLRLIYYSQIVNDFQKGDIAEGYSVSREKKESFPLTVTSAQKNPTAFYLCASSRGTSLQTQYFGPGTRLLVL.

This rearrangement joins TRBV7-3 to TRBJ2-1, with 8 bases lining up with TRBD2. Germline CDR1 and CDR2: SGHTA and FQGTGA. The ends lost 4 bases at V and 7 bases at J; junction bases unmatched: 6. The CDR3 covers 14 residues. The CDR3 here is CASSSRTSRNEQFF. CDR3 nucleotides: TGTGCCAGCAGCTCGCGGACTAGCAGGAATGAGCAGTTCTTC.

The rearrangement uses TRBV7-9 and TRBJ2-3; 8 bases map to TRBD2. The ends lost 6 bases at V and 5 bases at J; junction bases unmatched: 7. The CDR3 loop spans 14 amino acids. Germline V lookup: CDR1 SEHNR, CDR2 FQNEAQ (reference sequence). The CDR3 region has the DNA TGTGCCAGCAGACCACTAGCGGCGGTAGATACGCAGTATTTT. It yields the protein CASRPLAAVDTQYF.

The rearrangement joins TRBV18 to TRBJ1-2; no reliable D call. The V end lost 4 bases, the J end lost 8 bases, and 23 bases lay between the germline ends. The CDR3 extends over 16 amino acids. Germline CDR1 KGHSH, CDR2 LQKENI. The CDR3 protein is CASSLQLSGRILGYTF. DNA for the CDR3: TGTGCCAGCTCACTACAGTTATCCGGAAGAATATTGGGCTACACCTTC.

The chain combines TRBV3-1 (or the pseudogene TRBV3-2) with TRBJ1-2; 7 nucleotides align to TRBD1. V was pared by 1 base and J by 7 bases, with 3 bases of the junction left unmatched. The length of the CDR3 is 13 residues. Looked up from germline, CDR1 is LGHDT and CDR2 is YNNKEL (reference sequence). The CDR3 sequence is CASSQGGGVGYTF. Here the CDR3 DNA reads TGTGCCAGCAGCCAAGGAGGGGGCGTTGGCTACACCTTC.

V gene TRBV6-4 combines with J gene TRBJ1-1, with 9 nucleotides matching TRBD1. This CDR3 contains 14 residues. V lost 2 bases and J lost 6; bases outside the gene matches: 4. Germline V CDR1 and CDR2: MRHNA, SNTAGT. In nucleotides, the CDR3 is TGTGCCAGCAGTGACGGGACAGGGCGGTCTGAAGCTTTCTTT. Translated, it gives CASSDGTGRSEAFF.

This chain joins TRBV7-2 and TRBJ2-1, with a tentative D call TRBD1 (5 bases). The CDR3 is 13 residues long. Trimming removed 5 bases from V and 6 bases from J, with 11 bases in between. CDR1 and CDR2 (germline): SGHTA, FQGNSA. The CDR3 is CASSVGRINEQFF. DNA for the CDR3: TGTGCCAGCAGCGTGGGGCGAATCAATGAGCAGTTCTTC.

This sequence joins TRBV19 and TRBJ1-1; D is uncertain. V was cut by 2 bases and J by 1 base, with 11 bases left in between. Germline loops: CDR1 LNHDA, CDR2 SQIVND (reference sequence). The CDR3 contains 15 residues. In nucleotides, the CDR3 is TGTGCCAGTAGTATACGCGGGGAGACGAACACTGAAGCTTTCTTT. It translates to CASSIRGETNTEAFF.